Presented here are 21 T cell receptor beta chains from one specimen sequenced in a study of response to subunit inactivated influenza vaccine. TCRdb re-analysed the RT-PCR reads in MiXCR, keeping a single row per CDR3 protein. The repertoire consists of around 540,000 distinct CDR3 sequences, with about 12% occurring once and the leading ten covering roughly 10%. Here the sequenced sample was PBMCs from blood, taken on the day of vaccination. Receptors were obtained from a man over 45 who received an inactivated influenza vaccine.

This clonotype was observed once. The chain is built from TRBV7-2 and TRBJ2-1; D unclear. Germline loops: CDR1 SGHTA, CDR2 FQGNSA. Trimming shortened V by 5 bases and J by 9 bases, and 11 bases separated the two germline ends. This CDR3 contains 12 residues. The CDR3 sequence is CASSIVSGEQFF. CDR3 coding DNA: TGTGCCAGCAGCATAGTTTCGGGTGAGCAGTTCTTC.

This clonotype was seen repeatedly, ten times or more. The CDR3 region is CASSSGTGGGNEQFF. The CDR3 nucleotides read TGTGCCAGCAGTTCCGGGACAGGGGGGGGCAATGAGCAGTTCTTC. The V and J genes are TRBV12-3 or TRBV12-4 and TRBJ2-1; 11 bases line up with TRBD1. The CDR3 sequence is 15 residues long. Unmatched junction bases numbered 5, after V lost 4 bases and J lost 6 bases.

This clonotype showed up just a few times. The rearrangement uses TRBV7-8 and TRBJ1-5; TRBD1 matches at 8 bases. The germline gives CDR1 SGHVS, CDR2 FQNEAQ. V lost 1 base to trimming and J lost 5 bases; unmatched junction nucleotides: 7. The CDR3 contains 16 residues. The CDR3 DNA reads TGTGCCAGCAGCTTAGATGGACAGGGTGGCCATCAGCCCCAGCATTTT. Translating it yields CASSLDGQGGHQPQHF. The full variable domain, with the rest looked up from reference TRBV7-8 and TRBJ1-5, is GAGVSQSPRYKVAKRGQDVALRCDPISGHVSLFWYQQALGQGPEFLTYFQNEAQLDKSGLPSDRFFAERPEGSVSTLKIQRTQQEDSAVYLCASSLDGQGGHQPQHFGDGTRLSIL.

This clonotype has only a few counts. V and J are TRBV24-1 and TRBJ2-2; weak D call: TRBD2 (6 bases). The CDR3 has 16 amino acids. The V end was cut by 4 bases, the J end by 4 bases, with 15 bases between. Germline loops: CDR1 KGHDR, CDR2 SFDVKD. The CDR3 coding sequence is TGTGCCACCAGTGACGGCTTGGGGGGTCGCACCGGGGAGCTGTTTTTT. Its protein is CATSDGLGGRTGELFF.

This clonotype showed up just a few times. This chain joins TRBV6-2 or TRBV6-3 and TRBJ1-2, with no clear D. Germline V lookup: CDR1 MNHEY, CDR2 SVGEGT. The V gene lost 1 base and the J gene lost 8 bases, with 8 bases spanning the gap. CDR3 length equals 12 residues. CDR3 sequence: CASSYYQVGYTF. The CDR3, as DNA: TGTGCCAGCAGTTACTACCAAGTCGGCTACACCTTC.

The V call is TRBV6-6, the J call TRBJ2-3, with unresolved D. This CDR3 region has 12 residues. The germline V gene has CDR1 MNHNY and CDR2 SVGAGI (reference sequence). Trimming pared 0 bases from V and 6 bases from J, leaving 4 bases between. CDR3 nucleotides: TGTGCCAGCAGTTACTCGAGTGATACGCAGTATTTT. Its translation is CASSYSSDTQYF.

V gene TRBV5-1 combines with J gene TRBJ2-5; maybe TRBD2 (5 bases). Germline loops: CDR1 SGHRS, CDR2 YFSETQ. The V end was cut by 4 bases, the J end by 4 bases, with 20 bases between. The CDR3 runs to 16 residues. The CDR3 is CASSLGLVGVGETQYF. CDR3 coding DNA: TGCGCCAGCAGCCTGGGCCTAGTCGGGGTCGGAGAGACCCAGTACTTC.

Written as DNA, the CDR3 is TGCGCCAGCCAGACAGGGGTAGGTACTGAAGCTTTCTTT. This encodes CASQTGVGTEAFF. The chain links TRBV4-1 to TRBJ1-1; TRBD1 aligns across 8 bases. V lost 8 bases and J lost 5; bases outside the gene matches: 7. The germline gives CDR1 MGHRA, CDR2 YSYEKL. There are 13 residues in the CDR3.

The chain is built from TRBV9 and TRBJ2-3, with 11 bases lining up with TRBD2. From germline, CDR1 is SGDLS and CDR2 YYNGEE. The ends lost 2 bases at V and 3 bases at J; junction bases unmatched: 5. The CDR3 contains 16 residues. The CDR3 sequence is CASSVGTSGHTDTQYF. CDR3 nucleotide sequence: TGTGCCAGCAGCGTCGGGACTAGCGGTCATACAGATACGCAGTATTTT.

The table lists this clonotype with a few counts. The rearrangement joins TRBV2 to TRBJ2-3; possibly TRBD2 for D (5 bases). Germline lookup yields CDR1 SNHLY and CDR2 FYNNEI. CDR3 length equals 11 residues. The V and J ends lost 2 bases and 12 bases respectively, with 9 bases between them. CDR3 protein: CASSERELQYF. For the CDR3, the DNA is TGTGCCAGCAGTGAAAGGGAGTTACAGTATTTT.

This clonotype occurred a few times. The chain links TRBV7-2 to TRBJ2-1, with 10 bases that match TRBD2. Germline trimming cut 3 bases from V and 10 bases from J; bases unmatched to any gene: 9. The germline V gene encodes CDR1 SGHTA and CDR2 FQGNSA. CDR3 length: 15 amino acids. The CDR3 spells CASSFRSGGPPEQFF. The CDR3 nucleotides are TGTGCCAGCAGCTTCCGTAGCGGGGGGCCCCCGGAGCAGTTCTTC.

This clonotype was seen repeatedly, ten times or more. The rearrangement links TRBV12-3 or TRBV12-4 to TRBJ2-1, with 7 bases aligning to TRBD2. V shed 6 bases and J 0 bases; nucleotides not matched to a gene: 2. This CDR3 region has 14 residues. CDR3 DNA sequence: TGTGCCAGCAGAGGCGGGGGCTCCTACAATGAGCAGTTCTTC. Translation: CASRGGGSYNEQFF.

This clonotype occurred many times. The gene calls are TRBV5-1 and TRBJ2-7; D is unresolved. CDR1 is SGHRS, CDR2 YFSETQ, per germline. The length of the CDR3 is 16 residues. Trimming took off 0 bases at V and 4 bases at J, with 17 bases between the two ends. As DNA, the CDR3 is TGCGCCAGCAGCTTGGCCCTATCGGGTTCAATATACGAGCAGTACTTC. It yields the protein CASSLALSGSIYEQYF.

This chain connects TRBV5-1 to TRBJ2-1; D ambiguous. Trimming pared 5 bases from V and 4 bases from J, leaving 13 bases between. CDR1 and CDR2 (germline): SGHRS, YFSETQ. CDR3 size: 14 residues. Here the CDR3 reads CASSVSGFYNEQFF. The CDR3 nucleotides are TGCGCCAGCAGTGTGTCAGGTTTTTACAATGAGCAGTTCTTC.

This clonotype was seen many times. The J gene is TRBJ2-2, the V gene TRBV20-1; 12 nucleotides align to TRBD2. The V gene end was trimmed by 5 bases and the J gene end by 2 bases; junction bases not matched to a gene: 12. This CDR3 comprises 18 residues. Germline loops: CDR1 DFQATT, CDR2 SNEGSKA (reference sequence). CDR3 bases: TGCAGTGCTCCAGACCCTCTAGCGGGAGGGATCAACACCGGGGAGCTGTTTTTT. It encodes CSAPDPLAGGINTGELFF.

V and J are TRBV20-1 and TRBJ2-5, with 7 bases lining up with TRBD1. The CDR3 length is 13 residues. Germline trimming cut 4 bases from V and 5 bases from J; bases unmatched to any gene: 7. CDR1 and CDR2 from the germline V gene are DFQATT and SNEGSKA (reference sequence). CDR3 sequence reads: CSATTGVGETQYF. Here the CDR3 DNA reads TGCAGTGCTACAACAGGGGTGGGGGAGACCCAGTACTTC.

V gene TRBV5-4 combines with J gene TRBJ2-7; weak D call: TRBD1 (6 bases). Trimming shortened V by 5 bases and J by 7 bases, and 16 bases separated the two germline ends. The CDR3 sequence is 13 residues long. CDR1 SGHNT and CDR2 YYREEE come from the germline V gene (reference sequence). The CDR3 DNA follows: TGTGCCAGCAGTTATACAGGGTCGAGAGAGCAGTACTTC. Protein product: CASSYTGSREQYF. Filled out from reference TRBV5-4 and TRBJ2-7, the complete variable domain reads ETGVTQSPTHLIKTRGQQVTLRCSSQSGHNTVSWYQQALGQGPQFIFQYYREEENGRGNFPPRFSGLQFPNYSSELNVNALELDDSALYLCASSYTGSREQYFGPGTRLTVT.

This clonotype appeared a few times. The genes are TRBV18 and TRBJ2-1; TRBD2 matches 10 bases. CDR3 length: 16 amino acids. The junction had 8 bases not matched to a gene; V was cut back by 6 bases and J by 3 bases. In germline, CDR1 is KGHSH, CDR2 LQKENI. CDR3: CASSPRASGGYNEQFF. As DNA, the CDR3 is TGTGCCAGCTCCCCCCGCGCTAGCGGGGGCTACAATGAGCAGTTCTTC.

This clonotype was counted only a few times. The chain links TRBV29-1 to TRBJ2-1, with 7 positions matching TRBD2. J gave up 4 bases and V 0 bases, and 6 bases lay outside the gene matches. The CDR3 sequence is 15 residues long. Germline V CDR1 and CDR2: SQVTM, ANQGSEA. CDR3 DNA sequence: TGCAGCGTTGAAGAGGTCCTAGCGGAATACAATGAGCAGTTCTTC. Translating gives CSVEEVLAEYNEQFF.

This clonotype showed up many times. The CDR3 DNA reads as TGTGCCAGCCATGATTTGTTCATGAACACTGAAGCTTTCTTT. Translating gives CASHDLFMNTEAFF. V usage is TRBV6-2 or TRBV6-3 and J usage is TRBJ1-1; D is unresolved. Trimming shortened V by 8 bases and J by 0 bases, and 13 bases separated the two germline ends. Germline V gives CDR1 MNHEY, CDR2 SVGEGT. The CDR3 covers 14 residues.

This clonotype turned up a few times. CDR3 DNA: TGTGCCAGCAGCCAGCGACCAACAGAAGTCTACGAGCAGTACTTC. Residues: CASSQRPTEVYEQYF. The chain recombines TRBV4-2 with TRBJ2-7; D not resolved. The V end was cut by 3 bases, the J end by 3 bases, with 15 bases between. The V gene's germline CDR1 is LGHNA and CDR2 YNFKEQ. The CDR3 is 15 amino acids.